This T cell receptor (beta chain) was identified in a study of radiation and T cells in renal cell carcinoma. Study overall: Nephrectomy followed 15 Gy stereotactic body radiation by 4 weeks.

About this clone: Its antigen is unknown.

This CDR3 contains 14 residues. With V trimmed by 3 bases and J by 12 bases, 10 bases remained unmatched. Per the germline V gene, CDR1 is GTSNPN and CDR2 is SVGIG (reference sequence). Sequencing used immunoSEQ multiplex PCR; TCRdb keeps in-frame clones, though not all of them. The top ten hold roughly 13% of the sample, which has 150,000 or so clones, 87% seen once. Study results and caveats: Pretreatment tumor biopsies were lacking, so baseline clonotypes are unknown.

Time point meaning: blood 2 weeks post-SBRT. Treatment: 15 Gy SBRT to primary tumor, nephrectomy 4 weeks later. Radiation-treated patients gave blood at baseline, week 2 and week 4. This specimen was blood, taken from a patient whose treatment included radiotherapy and nephrectomy. V gene TRBV30 combines with J gene TRBJ2-1; 11 nucleotides line up with TRBD2. This receptor was obtained from a woman between 45 and 60 years old with renal cell carcinoma. In DNA form, the CDR3 reads TGTGCCTGGAGCGAAACTAGCGGGGGCCTCCGGCAGTTCTTC. It specifies CAWSETSGGLRQFF.